Below, one TCR beta chain is given with its context. Its antigen is unknown. V was trimmed by 8 bases and J by 4 bases, leaving 15 bases between them. CDR1 is SEHNR and CDR2 is FQNEAQ in the germline V gene (reference sequence). The CDR3 length is 14 residues. This entry comes from a study of T cell responses to AZD1222 COVID-19 vaccine. Study-level findings and limits: White British ancestry dominated among donors, who included more females, and clonal diversity was possibly underestimated. Scientists sampled the repertoires only once the peak T cell response had passed.

Here immunoSEQ multiplex PCR was the method, and the copy in TCRdb shows in-frame clones only, minus some. The sample records about 140,000 clones, around 90% being singletons. The chain is built from TRBV7-9 and TRBJ1-3; the D gene is possibly TRBD1 (5 bases). The origin of this receptor is an adult in good health. Material: peripheral blood, obtained on day 0 of AZD1222 vaccination. The CDR3 nucleotides are TGTGCCAGCTCACCGGGGACGGGAGGAAACACCATATATTTT. Its translation: CASSPGTGGNTIYF.